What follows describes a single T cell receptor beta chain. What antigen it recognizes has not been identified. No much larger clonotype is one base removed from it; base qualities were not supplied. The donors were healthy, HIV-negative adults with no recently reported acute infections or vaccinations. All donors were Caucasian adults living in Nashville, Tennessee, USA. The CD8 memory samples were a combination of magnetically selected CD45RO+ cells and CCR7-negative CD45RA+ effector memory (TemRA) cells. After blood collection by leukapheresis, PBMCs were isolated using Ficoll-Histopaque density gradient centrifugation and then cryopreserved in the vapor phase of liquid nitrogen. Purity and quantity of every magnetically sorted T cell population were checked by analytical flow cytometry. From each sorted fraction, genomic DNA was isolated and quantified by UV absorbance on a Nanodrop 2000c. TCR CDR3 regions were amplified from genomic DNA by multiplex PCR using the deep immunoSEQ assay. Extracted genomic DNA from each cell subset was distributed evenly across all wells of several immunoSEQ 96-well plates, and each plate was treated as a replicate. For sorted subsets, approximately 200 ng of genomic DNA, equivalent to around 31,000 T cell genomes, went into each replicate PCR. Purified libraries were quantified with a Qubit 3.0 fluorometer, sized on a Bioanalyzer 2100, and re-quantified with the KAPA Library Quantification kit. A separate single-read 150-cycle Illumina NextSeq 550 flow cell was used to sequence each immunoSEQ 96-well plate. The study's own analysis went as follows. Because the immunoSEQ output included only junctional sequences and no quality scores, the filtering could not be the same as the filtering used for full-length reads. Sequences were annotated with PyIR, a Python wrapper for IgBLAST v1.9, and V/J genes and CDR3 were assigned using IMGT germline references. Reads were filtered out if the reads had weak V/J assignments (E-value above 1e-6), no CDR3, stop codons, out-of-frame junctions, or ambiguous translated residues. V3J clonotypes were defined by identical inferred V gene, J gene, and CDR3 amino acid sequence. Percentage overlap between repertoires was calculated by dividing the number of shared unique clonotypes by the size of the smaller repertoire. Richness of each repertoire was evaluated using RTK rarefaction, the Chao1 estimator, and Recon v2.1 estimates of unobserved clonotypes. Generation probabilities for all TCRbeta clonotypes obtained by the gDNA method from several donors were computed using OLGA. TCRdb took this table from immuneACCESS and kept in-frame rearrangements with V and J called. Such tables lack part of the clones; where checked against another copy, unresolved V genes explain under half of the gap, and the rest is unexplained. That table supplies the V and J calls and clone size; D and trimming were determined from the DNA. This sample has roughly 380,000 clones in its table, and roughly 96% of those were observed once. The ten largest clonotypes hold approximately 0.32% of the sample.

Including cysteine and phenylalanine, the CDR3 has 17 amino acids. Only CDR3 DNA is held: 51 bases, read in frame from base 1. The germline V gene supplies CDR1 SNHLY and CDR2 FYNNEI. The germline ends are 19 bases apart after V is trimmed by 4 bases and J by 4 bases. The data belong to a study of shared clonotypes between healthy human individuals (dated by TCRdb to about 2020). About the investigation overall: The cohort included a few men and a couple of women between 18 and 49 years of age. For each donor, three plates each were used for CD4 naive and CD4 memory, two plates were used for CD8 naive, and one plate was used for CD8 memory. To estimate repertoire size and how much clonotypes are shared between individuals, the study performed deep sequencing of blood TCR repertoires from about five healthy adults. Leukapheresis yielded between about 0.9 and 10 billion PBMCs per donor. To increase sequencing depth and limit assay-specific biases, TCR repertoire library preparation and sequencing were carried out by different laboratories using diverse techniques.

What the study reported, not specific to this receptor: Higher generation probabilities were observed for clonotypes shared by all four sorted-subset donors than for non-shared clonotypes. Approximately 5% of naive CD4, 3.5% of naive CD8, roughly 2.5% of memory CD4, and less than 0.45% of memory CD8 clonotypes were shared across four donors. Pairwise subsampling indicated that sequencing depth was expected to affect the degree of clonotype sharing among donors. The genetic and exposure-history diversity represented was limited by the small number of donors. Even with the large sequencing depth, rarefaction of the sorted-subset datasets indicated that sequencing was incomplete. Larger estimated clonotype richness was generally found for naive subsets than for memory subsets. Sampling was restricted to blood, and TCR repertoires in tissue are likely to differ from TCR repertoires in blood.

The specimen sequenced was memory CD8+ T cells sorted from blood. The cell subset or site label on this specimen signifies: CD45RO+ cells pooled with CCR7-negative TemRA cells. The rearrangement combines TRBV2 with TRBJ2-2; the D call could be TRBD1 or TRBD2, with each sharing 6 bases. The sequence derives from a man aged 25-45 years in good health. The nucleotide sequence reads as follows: TGTGCCAGCAGTGGCCCGGGGCCGGGGGCGACCACCGGGGAGCTGTTTTTT. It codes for CASSGPGPGATTGELFF. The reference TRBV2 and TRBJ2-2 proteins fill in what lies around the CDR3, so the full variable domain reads EPEVTQTPSHQVTQMGQEVILRCVPISNHLYFYWYRQILGQKVEFLVSFYNNEISEKSEIFDDQFSVERPDGSNFTLKIRSTKLEDSAMYFCASSGPGPGATTGELFFGEGSRLTVL.